This record concerns one T cell receptor (beta chain) sequence. The V and J ends lost 4 bases and 2 bases respectively, with 12 bases between them. Per the germline V gene, CDR1 is SNHLY and CDR2 is FYNNEI. CDR3 length equals 14 residues. These data originate in a study of blood T cell repertoires in COVID-19. Assay: immunoSEQ multiplex PCR; the TCRdb copy retains only in-frame clones and omits some. The sample includes about 400,000 clones, around 89% of them seen just once. Material for sequencing was peripheral blood. This TCR came from a man aged 35 to 55 with acute or convalescent COVID-19. This chain joins TRBV2 and TRBJ2-7; D perhaps matches TRBD1 (5 bases). DNA for the CDR3: TGTGCCAGCAGTGTGGATCGACAGACCTACGAGCAGTACTTC. Translating gives CASSVDRQTYEQYF.